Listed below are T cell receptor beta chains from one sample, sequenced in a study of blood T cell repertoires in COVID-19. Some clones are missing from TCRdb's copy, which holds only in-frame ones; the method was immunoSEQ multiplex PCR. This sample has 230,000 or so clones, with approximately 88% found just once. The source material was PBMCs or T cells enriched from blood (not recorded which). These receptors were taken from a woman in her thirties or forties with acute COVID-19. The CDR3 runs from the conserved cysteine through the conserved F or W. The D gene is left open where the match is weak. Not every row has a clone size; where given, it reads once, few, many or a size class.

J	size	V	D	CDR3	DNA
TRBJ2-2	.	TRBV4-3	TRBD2	CASSQSTSGIGGELFF	TGCGCCAGCAGCCAATCAACTAGCGGGATTGGCGGGGAGCTGTTTTTT
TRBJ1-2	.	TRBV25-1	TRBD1	CASSEGGRGLYGYTF	TGTGCCAGCAGCGAAGGGGGCAGGGGGCTCTATGGCTACACCTTC
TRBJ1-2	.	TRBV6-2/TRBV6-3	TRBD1	CASSPRGTGGLNYGYTF	TGTGCCAGCAGTCCCCGGGGGACAGGGGGCCTCAACTATGGCTACACCTTC
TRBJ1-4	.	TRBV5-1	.	CASSRRGMNEKLFF	TGCGCCAGCAGCAGGAGGGGCATGAATGAAAAACTGTTTTTT
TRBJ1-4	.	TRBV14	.	CASSQEGRGTDEKLFF	TGTGCCAGCAGCCAAGAGGGGCGGGGGACGGATGAAAAACTGTTTTTT
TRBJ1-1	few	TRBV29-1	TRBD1	CSVDRGNLAFF	TGCAGCGTCGACAGGGGTAATTTAGCTTTCTTT
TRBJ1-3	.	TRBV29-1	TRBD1	CSAGTGGFFGNTIYF	TGCAGCGCCGGGACAGGGGGCTTTTTTGGAAACACCATATATTTT
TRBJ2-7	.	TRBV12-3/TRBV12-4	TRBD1	CASRGQGNYEQYF	TGTGCCAGCAGGGGACAGGGCAACTACGAGCAGTACTTC
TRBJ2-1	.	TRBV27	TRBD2	CASSRPSGGRSYNEQFF	TGTGCCAGCAGTCGTCCTAGCGGGGGGCGATCCTACAATGAGCAGTTCTTC
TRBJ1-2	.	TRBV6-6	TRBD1	CASSQPGQSNYGYTF	TGTGCCAGCAGTCAACCGGGACAGTCTAACTATGGCTACACCTTC
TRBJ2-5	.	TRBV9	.	CASSVGDRETQYF	TGTGCCAGCAGCGTAGGCGATCGGGAGACCCAGTACTTC
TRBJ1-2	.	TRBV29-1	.	CSVDSREAGYTF	TGCAGCGTTGACAGCAGGGAGGCTGGCTACACCTTC
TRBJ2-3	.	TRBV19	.	CASSVGEGSDTQYF	TGTGCCAGTAGTGTCGGCGAGGGATCAGATACGCAGTATTTT
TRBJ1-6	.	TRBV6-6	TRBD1	CASTPSTGVHSPLHF	TGTGCCAGCACCCCCTCGACAGGGGTCCATTCACCCCTCCACTTT
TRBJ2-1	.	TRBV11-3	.	CASSLVGFRTTLNEQFF	TGTGCCAGCAGCTTAGTTGGATTCAGGACTACCCTCAATGAGCAGTTCTTC
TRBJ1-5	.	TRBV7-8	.	CASSLAGAVNQPQHF	TGTGCCAGCAGCTTAGCAGGGGCGGTCAATCAGCCCCAGCATTTT
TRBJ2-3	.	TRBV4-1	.	CASSQIAGTDTQYF	TGCGCCAGCAGCCAAATAGCGGGCACAGATACGCAGTATTTT
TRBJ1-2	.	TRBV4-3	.	CASSQDWQGSNYGYTF	TGCGCCAGCAGCCAAGATTGGCAGGGCTCTAACTATGGCTACACCTTC
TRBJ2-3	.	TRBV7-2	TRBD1	CASSWGQGDTQYF	TGTGCCAGCAGCTGGGGACAGGGGGATACGCAGTATTTT
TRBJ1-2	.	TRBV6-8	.	CASSPPTDFYGYTF	TGTGCCAGCAGTCCCCCTACGGACTTCTATGGCTACACCTTC
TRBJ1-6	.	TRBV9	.	CASSVGGRALDSPLHF	TGTGCCAGCAGCGTAGGGGGGAGGGCCCTGGATTCACCCCTCCACTTT
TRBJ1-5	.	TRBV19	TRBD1	CASKTGTYSNQPQHF	TGTGCCAGTAAGACAGGGACGTATAGCAATCAGCCCCAGCATTTT
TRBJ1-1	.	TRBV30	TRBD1	CAWNAGTGYTEAFF	TGTGCCTGGAACGCCGGGACAGGGTACACTGAAGCTTTCTTT
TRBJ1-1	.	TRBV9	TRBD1	CASSAGQVNTEAFF	TGTGCCAGCAGCGCTGGACAGGTGAACACTGAAGCTTTCTTT
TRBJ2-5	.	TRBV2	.	CASSEIWAYQETQYF	TGTGCCAGCAGTGAAATATGGGCCTACCAAGAGACCCAGTACTTC
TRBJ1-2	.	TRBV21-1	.	CASSKLDREDGYTF	TGTGCCAGCAGCAAATTGGACAGGGAAGATGGCTACACCTTC
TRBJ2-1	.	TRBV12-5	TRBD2	CASGLVLRGGSYYNEQFF	TGTGCTAGTGGTTTGGTACTTCGCGGCGGGAGCTACTACAATGAGCAGTTCTTC
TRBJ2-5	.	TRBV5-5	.	CASSPDGGAGETQYF	TGTGCCAGCAGCCCGGATGGGGGCGCCGGGGAGACCCAGTACTTC
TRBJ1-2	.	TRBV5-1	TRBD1	CASSLADRNYGYTF	TGCGCCAGCAGCTTGGCGGACAGGAACTATGGCTACACCTTC